The rows below give T cell receptor beta chains drawn from one sample of a study of shared clonotypes between healthy human individuals. Clones were sequenced by immunoSEQ multiplex PCR, and TCRdb holds only the in-frame ones, with some missing. The repertoire holds about 2,500,000 clones, more than 80% seen once, with roughly 0.13% in the top ten. The sample was naive CD4+ T cells sorted from blood. The receptors were gathered from a man aged 18 to 29 in good health. The CDR3 runs from the conserved cysteine through the conserved F or W. A D gene is named only where the DNA matches it firmly. Size tells how often a clone was seen (once, few, many) or the class of an expanded clone, and some rows leave it out.

J gene: TRBJ1-4
clone size: .
D gene: .
V gene: TRBV7-9
CDR3 protein: CASSPSPSPNEKLFF
CDR3 DNA: TGTGCCAGCAGCCCCTCCCCCAGCCCTAATGAAAAACTGTTTTTT

J gene: TRBJ2-3
clone size: .
D gene: TRBD1
V gene: TRBV6-5
CDR3 protein: CASIGTGRSDTQYF
CDR3 DNA: TGTGCCAGCATCGGGACAGGGAGGTCAGATACGCAGTATTTT

J gene: TRBJ1-3
clone size: .
D gene: .
V gene: TRBV19
CDR3 protein: CASTTTPGGGNTIYF
CDR3 DNA: TGTGCCAGTACCACAACCCCCGGGGGCGGAAACACCATATATTTT

J gene: TRBJ2-1
clone size: .
D gene: .
V gene: TRBV7-6
CDR3 protein: CASSLLSSYNEQFF
CDR3 DNA: TGTGCCAGCAGCCTTTTAAGCTCCTACAATGAGCAGTTCTTC

J gene: TRBJ1-1
clone size: .
D gene: TRBD1
V gene: TRBV29-1
CDR3 protein: CSVRTTGGLFF
CDR3 DNA: TGCAGCGTTAGAACCACAGGGGGCTTGTTCTTT

J gene: TRBJ2-3
clone size: .
D gene: .
V gene: TRBV5-4
CDR3 protein: CASSRDRSTDTQYF
CDR3 DNA: TGTGCCAGCAGCCGCGATCGTAGCACAGATACGCAGTATTTT

J gene: TRBJ1-2
clone size: .
D gene: .
V gene: TRBV25-1
CDR3 protein: CASGPVGGPFHYGYTF
CDR3 DNA: TGTGCCAGCGGCCCGGTGGGGGGGCCGTTTCACTATGGCTACACCTTC

J gene: TRBJ2-3
clone size: .
D gene: .
V gene: TRBV19
CDR3 protein: CASSRGPGTDTQYF
CDR3 DNA: TGTGCCAGTAGTAGGGGGCCCGGCACAGATACGCAGTATTTT

J gene: TRBJ2-1
clone size: .
D gene: .
V gene: TRBV5-1
CDR3 protein: CASSFAGLDYNEQFF
CDR3 DNA: TGCGCCAGCAGTTTTGCGGGACTTGACTACAATGAGCAGTTCTTC

J gene: TRBJ1-1
clone size: .
D gene: .
V gene: TRBV6-5
CDR3 protein: CASKKEGGEAFF
CDR3 DNA: TGTGCCAGCAAAAAAGAGGGGGGCGAAGCTTTCTTT

J gene: TRBJ2-7
clone size: .
D gene: TRBD1
V gene: TRBV13
CDR3 protein: CASSYGTGSSYEQYF
CDR3 DNA: TGTGCCAGCAGCTATGGGACAGGCAGCTCCTACGAGCAGTACTTC

J gene: TRBJ2-2
clone size: .
D gene: TRBD2
V gene: TRBV4-2
CDR3 protein: CASSQDRERGKTGELFF
CDR3 DNA: TGTGCCAGCAGCCAAGATAGGGAGCGGGGTAAAACCGGGGAGCTGTTTTTT

J gene: TRBJ2-7
clone size: .
D gene: .
V gene: TRBV6-6
CDR3 protein: CASRRDGSVSYEQYF
CDR3 DNA: TGTGCCAGCAGACGGGACGGATCGGTTTCCTACGAGCAGTACTTC

J gene: TRBJ2-7
clone size: .
D gene: .
V gene: TRBV7-9
CDR3 protein: CASSPWDTTYEQYF
CDR3 DNA: TGTGCCAGCAGCCCCTGGGACACGACCTACGAGCAGTACTTC

J gene: TRBJ2-1
clone size: .
D gene: .
V gene: TRBV14
CDR3 protein: CASSQSQRAGGNEQFF
CDR3 DNA: TGTGCCAGCAGCCAATCCCAAAGGGCAGGAGGCAATGAGCAGTTCTTC

J gene: TRBJ2-1
clone size: .
D gene: TRBD2
V gene: TRBV5-1
CDR3 protein: CASSRGTSGGSYNEQFF
CDR3 DNA: TGCGCCAGCAGTCGGGGGACTAGCGGGGGTTCCTACAATGAGCAGTTCTTC

J gene: TRBJ1-1
clone size: .
D gene: .
V gene: TRBV6-5
CDR3 protein: CASSYPGRTEAFF
CDR3 DNA: TGTGCCAGCAGTTACCCCGGGCGCACTGAAGCTTTCTTT

J gene: TRBJ2-7
clone size: .
D gene: .
V gene: TRBV5-4
CDR3 protein: CASSLGRDFPLEQYF
CDR3 DNA: TGTGCCAGCAGCCTAGGAAGGGACTTCCCCCTGGAGCAGTACTTC

J gene: TRBJ2-3
clone size: .
D gene: .
V gene: TRBV7-6
CDR3 protein: CASSSTYNTDTQYF
CDR3 DNA: TGTGCCAGCAGCTCAACGTACAACACAGATACGCAGTATTTT

J gene: TRBJ2-2
clone size: .
D gene: .
V gene: TRBV6-5
CDR3 protein: CATHDRPNTGELFF
CDR3 DNA: TGTGCCACCCACGATCGCCCGAACACCGGGGAGCTGTTTTTT

J gene: TRBJ1-5
clone size: .
D gene: .
V gene: TRBV27
CDR3 protein: CASSLFRGRESNQPQHF
CDR3 DNA: TGTGCCAGCAGTTTATTTCGCGGAAGGGAGAGCAATCAGCCCCAGCATTTT

J gene: TRBJ1-4
clone size: .
D gene: TRBD1
V gene: TRBV27
CDR3 protein: CASRDSLNEKLFF
CDR3 DNA: TGTGCCAGTAGGGACAGTCTTAATGAAAAACTGTTTTTT

J gene: TRBJ2-3
clone size: .
D gene: .
V gene: TRBV27
CDR3 protein: CARSTDTQYF
CDR3 DNA: TGTGCCAGGTCCACAGATACGCAGTATTTT

J gene: TRBJ2-7
clone size: .
D gene: .
V gene: TRBV18
CDR3 protein: CASSPSVGGLYEQYF
CDR3 DNA: TGTGCCAGCTCACCCTCGGTGGGGGGACTTTACGAGCAGTACTTC

J gene: TRBJ2-7
clone size: .
D gene: TRBD1
V gene: TRBV18
CDR3 protein: CASSLQGQSSYEQYF
CDR3 DNA: TGTGCCAGCTCATTACAGGGGCAAAGCTCCTACGAGCAGTACTTC

J gene: TRBJ2-3
clone size: .
D gene: .
V gene: TRBV5-1
CDR3 protein: CASSLGAITDTQYF
CDR3 DNA: TGCGCCAGCAGCTTGGGTGCTATCACAGATACGCAGTATTTT

J gene: TRBJ1-4
clone size: .
D gene: .
V gene: TRBV19
CDR3 protein: CASSPGLNEKLFF
CDR3 DNA: TGTGCCAGTAGTCCTGGACTCAATGAAAAACTGTTTTTT

J gene: TRBJ1-4
clone size: .
D gene: .
V gene: TRBV10-3
CDR3 protein: CAISWENEKLFF
CDR3 DNA: TGTGCCATCAGTTGGGAGAATGAAAAACTGTTTTTT

J gene: TRBJ1-5
clone size: .
D gene: .
V gene: TRBV15
CDR3 protein: CATRAVFGPSPFSNQPQHF
CDR3 DNA: TGTGCCACCAGGGCCGTTTTCGGGCCGTCCCCATTCAGCAATCAGCCCCAGCATTTT

J gene: TRBJ2-2
clone size: .
D gene: .
V gene: TRBV7-9
CDR3 protein: CASSPHTYTGELFF
CDR3 DNA: TGTGCCAGCAGCCCCCACACATACACCGGGGAGCTGTTTTTT

J gene: TRBJ2-7
clone size: once
D gene: TRBD1
V gene: TRBV28
CDR3 protein: CASRPRTGGSYEQYF
CDR3 DNA: TGTGCCAGCAGGCCGAGGACAGGTGGCTCCTACGAGCAGTACTTC

J gene: TRBJ2-7
clone size: once
D gene: .
V gene: TRBV18
CDR3 protein: CASSPDTYEQYF
CDR3 DNA: TGTGCCAGCTCACCTGACACCTACGAGCAGTACTTC

J gene: TRBJ1-1
clone size: .
D gene: .
V gene: TRBV2
CDR3 protein: CASSEYPRTEAFF
CDR3 DNA: TGTGCCAGCAGTGAGTACCCCAGGACTGAAGCTTTCTTT

J gene: TRBJ1-2
clone size: .
D gene: .
V gene: TRBV30
CDR3 protein: CAWREQVTRYTF
CDR3 DNA: TGTGCCTGGAGGGAGCAGGTTACTCGCTACACCTTC

J gene: TRBJ2-3
clone size: .
D gene: .
V gene: TRBV10-3
CDR3 protein: CAIAGQPSTDTQYF
CDR3 DNA: TGTGCCATCGCGGGACAGCCAAGCACAGATACGCAGTATTTT

J gene: TRBJ2-5
clone size: .
D gene: .
V gene: TRBV5-1
CDR3 protein: CASSLDGSLSQETQYF
CDR3 DNA: TGCGCCAGCAGCTTGGATGGTAGCTTATCCCAAGAGACCCAGTACTTC

J gene: TRBJ1-4
clone size: .
D gene: .
V gene: TRBV19
CDR3 protein: CASKPEGLGEKLFF
CDR3 DNA: TGTGCCAGTAAACCGGAGGGGCTGGGTGAAAAACTGTTTTTT